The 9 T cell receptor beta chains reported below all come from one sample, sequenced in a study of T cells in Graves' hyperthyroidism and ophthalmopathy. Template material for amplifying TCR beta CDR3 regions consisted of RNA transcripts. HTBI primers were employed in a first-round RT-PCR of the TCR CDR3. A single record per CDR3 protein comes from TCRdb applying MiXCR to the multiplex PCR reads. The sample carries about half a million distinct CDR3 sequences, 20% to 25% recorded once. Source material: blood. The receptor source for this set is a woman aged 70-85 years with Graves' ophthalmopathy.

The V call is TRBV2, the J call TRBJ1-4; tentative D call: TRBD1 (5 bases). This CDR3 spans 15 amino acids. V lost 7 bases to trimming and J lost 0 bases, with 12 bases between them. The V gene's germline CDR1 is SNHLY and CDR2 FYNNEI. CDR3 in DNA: TGTGCCAGCAAGGGGATGACAACAACTAATGAAAAACTGTTTTTT. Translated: CASKGMTTTNEKLFF.

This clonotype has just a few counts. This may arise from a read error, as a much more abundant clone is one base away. CDR3 nucleotides: TGTGCCACCAGTGATCGTAGCGGGAGTAGCTACAATGAGCAGTTCTTC. This codes for CATSDRSGSSYNEQFF. V usage is TRBV24-1 and J usage is TRBJ2-1; 9 bases are shared with TRBD2. The germline V gene has CDR1 KGHDR and CDR2 SFDVKD. The length of the CDR3 is 16 residues. Germline trimming cut 3 bases from V and 3 bases from J; bases unmatched to any gene: 5.

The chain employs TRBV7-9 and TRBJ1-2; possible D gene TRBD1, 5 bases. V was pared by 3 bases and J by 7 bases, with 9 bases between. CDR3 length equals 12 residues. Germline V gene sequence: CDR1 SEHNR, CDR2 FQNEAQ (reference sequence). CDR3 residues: CASSFGGGGYTF. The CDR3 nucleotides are TGTGCCAGCAGCTTCGGCGGGGGTGGCTACACCTTC.

The CDR3 region has the DNA TGCGCCAGCAGCCGAGGACAGGGATGGCGAGATACGCAGTATTTT. Translated: CASSRGQGWRDTQYF. The rearrangement uses TRBV4-1 and TRBJ2-3; 8 positions agree with TRBD1. Trimming cost V 4 bases and J 5 bases; bases outside gene matches: 8. CDR3 length: 15 amino acids. CDR1 MGHRA and CDR2 YSYEKL come from the germline V gene.

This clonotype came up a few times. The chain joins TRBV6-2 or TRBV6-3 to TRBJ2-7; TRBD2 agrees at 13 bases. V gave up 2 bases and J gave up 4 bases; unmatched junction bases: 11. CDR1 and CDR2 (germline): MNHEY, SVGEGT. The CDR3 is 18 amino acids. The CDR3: CASSYESGLAGVSYEQYF. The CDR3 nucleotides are TGTGCCAGCAGTTACGAGTCCGGACTAGCGGGAGTTAGTTACGAGCAGTACTTC.

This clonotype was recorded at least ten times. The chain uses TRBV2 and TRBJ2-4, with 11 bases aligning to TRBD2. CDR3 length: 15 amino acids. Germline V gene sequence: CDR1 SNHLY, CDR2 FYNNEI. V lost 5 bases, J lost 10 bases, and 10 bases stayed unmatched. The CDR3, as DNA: TGTGCCAGCAGTCTATCCATAGCGGGAGGGCGTATTCAGTACTTC. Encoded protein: CASSLSIAGGRIQYF.

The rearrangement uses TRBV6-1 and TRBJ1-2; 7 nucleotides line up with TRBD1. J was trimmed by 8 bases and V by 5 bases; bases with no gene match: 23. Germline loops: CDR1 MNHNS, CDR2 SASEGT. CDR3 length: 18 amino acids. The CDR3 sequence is CASSPSETGLRDGGGYTF. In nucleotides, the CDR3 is TGTGCCAGCAGTCCCTCCGAGACAGGGTTACGTGACGGGGGAGGCTACACCTTC.

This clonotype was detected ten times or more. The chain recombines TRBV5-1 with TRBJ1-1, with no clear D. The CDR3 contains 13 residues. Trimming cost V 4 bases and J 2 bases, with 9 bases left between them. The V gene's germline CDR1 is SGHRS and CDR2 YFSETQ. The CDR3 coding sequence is TGCGCCAGCAGCGCGTCAATCAACACTGAAGCTTTCTTT. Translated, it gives CASSASINTEAFF.

CDR3 nucleotide sequence: TGTGCCAGCAGCCCCACGGGGGGCATTCAGTACTTC. Its protein is CASSPTGGIQYF. The V and J genes are TRBV3-1 and TRBJ2-4; 7 nucleotides align to TRBD2. The V gene's germline CDR1 is LGHDT and CDR2 YNNKEL (reference sequence). The J segment lost 9 bases and the V segment lost 4 bases, leaving 3 bases of the junction unmatched. This CDR3 spans 12 amino acids.